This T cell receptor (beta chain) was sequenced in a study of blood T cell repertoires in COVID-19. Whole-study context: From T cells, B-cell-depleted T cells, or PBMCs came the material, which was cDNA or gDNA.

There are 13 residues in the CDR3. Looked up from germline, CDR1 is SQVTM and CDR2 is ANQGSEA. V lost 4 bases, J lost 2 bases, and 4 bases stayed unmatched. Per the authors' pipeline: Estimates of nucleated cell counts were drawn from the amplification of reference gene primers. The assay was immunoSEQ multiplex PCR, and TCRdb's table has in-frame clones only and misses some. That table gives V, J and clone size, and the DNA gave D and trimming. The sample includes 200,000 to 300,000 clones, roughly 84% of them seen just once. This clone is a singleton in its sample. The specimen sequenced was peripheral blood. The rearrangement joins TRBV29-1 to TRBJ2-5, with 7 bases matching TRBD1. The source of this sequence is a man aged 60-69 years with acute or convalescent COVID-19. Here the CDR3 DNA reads TGCAGCGTTGCCCGACAGGGACAAGAGACCCAGTACTTC. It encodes CSVARQGQETQYF.